This T cell receptor (beta chain) came from a study of cytomegalovirus exposure and HLA in healthy donors (dated by TCRdb to about 2017). Concerning the study at large: An earlier analysis of roughly 610 of the donors reported 250 to 300 Gb of sequence data and around 110 million unique TCR beta sequences obtained from roughly 180 million T cells. To decide whether each TCR beta V gene segment behaved as functional or pseudogenic, an earlier analysis of 587 of the donors relied on high-throughput TCR beta sequencing. Of the roughly 400 genotyped donors, approximately 80% were placed in the genetic ancestry cluster associated with self-reported Caucasian donors. To study patterns of TCR occurrence, a later analysis re-analyzed previously published TCR beta repertoires from around 670 donors and added high-resolution HLA genotyping. Using immunosequencing, the study profiled T cell repertoires from 500 to 800 subjects and related those repertoires to cytomegalovirus serostatus. Along with the roughly 700-subject first cohort, a separate validation cohort of over 90 different subjects was used. Donor age, sex, ethnicity and CMV serostatus were compiled alongside the repertoire data. Genome-wide SNP genotypes for about 65% of the roughly 700 donors were used in a later genetic analysis, which treated that subset as a discovery cohort. Typing coverage varied by locus: roughly 629-640 donors for A, B, C, DRB1 and DQB1; about 520 for DQA1; approximately 610 for DPA1; fewer than 480 for DPB1. The study combined high-throughput TCR immunosequencing, statistical association of individual TCRs with disease status, and machine learning to predict cytomegalovirus infection status. All discovery cohort repertoires had been generated on a single sequencing platform. Rather than drawing on any new phenotypic data, the later analysis identified candidate immune exposures from TCR beta sequences and the way those sequences occurred across donors. Roughly 310 gigabases of sequencing data and 78 million or so unique TCR sequences were included in an early release covering about 620 HLA-typed donors. About five DR-DQ haplotypes were treated as single units for association and clustering because of strong linkage in the cohort. The study was designed to test whether signatures of past pathogen exposure could be identified by cataloging public T cell receptors. Across 300 to 400 genotyped donors of the cohort, an average of about 200,000 unique TCR beta nucleotide sequences per donor were sequenced, and roughly 20% of those sequences were non-productive. HLA typing covered class I and class II loci at four-digit resolution.

The cohort comprised hundreds of healthy bone marrow donors. At the time of sampling, every cohort member was nominally healthy, though immune exposures that went unrecorded were likely present. The donor tested CMV seronegative, placing the donor among the 350 to 400 seronegative members of the cohort. A peripheral blood sample was collected from each donor, and TCR beta sequencing was performed on peripheral blood mononuclear cells. Genomic DNA was extracted from the blood cell samples with the Qiagen DNeasy Blood Extraction Kit. The paper as a whole reports these results and caveats: In a later analysis, the rate of TCR association differed among HLA loci, with DRB1 alleles having the most associated TCRs and HLA-C alleles having the fewest. An earlier analysis of around 540 of the donors showed that most TCR beta V segments appeared in productive rearrangements either about 87% or about 30% of the time, which broadly matched IMGT annotations. Only TCR beta chains were sequenced in this cohort, and the absence of alpha or paired-chain data limited detectable features. Presence/absence analyses assumed roughly uniform sequencing depth across donors, an assumption that may not hold. In a later analysis, most CMV-associated TCR beta chains were found to appear HLA-restricted, with HLA associations seemingly driven largely by CMV exposure. An association between a missense DCLRE1C variant and V-gene and J-gene trimming of TCR beta chains was found in a later genetic analysis and replicated in an independent cohort. Immune exposure information for the cohort was limited to CMV serostatus. Because counts were too low, roughly 18 rarely observed V segments, including chromosome 9 orphons, were left out of the earlier analysis of over 550 of the donors. Across donors, most TCR sequences were observed very rarely, whereas some public TCRs were present in many individuals. A cluster of highly shared sequence variants was judged likely to represent a technical artifact of the sequencing pipeline. In the study, some 160 TCR beta chains were listed as associated with cytomegalovirus. Several of the top co-occurrence clusters appeared to be linked to parvovirus B19, influenza, CMV and Epstein-Barr virus, according to a later analysis. In vitro tests confirmed that a few of the cytomegalovirus-associated TCR beta chains recognize cytomegalovirus antigens. According to the authors, the approach could potentially be generalized to other disease states and immunological phenotypes. The classifier was reported to diagnose cytomegalovirus status with high specificity and sensitivity in both the original and validation cohorts. In a later genetic analysis, fewer N-insertions in productive TCRs were reported among donors in an Asian-associated ancestry cluster than the 666-donor mean. Assigning TCR associations to individual alleles was difficult when HLA alleles, especially DR and DQ, strongly co-occurred. In a later analysis, more than 15,000 TCR beta sequences were associated with specific HLA alleles at a false discovery rate of 0.05. A further reported finding was that TCR beta sequences accurately predicted the HLA-A and HLA-B alleles for most subjects in the first cohort. Because HLA typing was unavailable for some donors at each locus, only the typed subset was used in association tests. In a later analysis, HLA-associated TCR beta chains were found to be more clonally expanded and to have lower generation probabilities than equally common non-associated chains. Linkage disequilibrium might explain the correlated functional status among segregating V segments, but an unknown experimental factor could not be ruled out.

Turning to this clone: This receptor's antigen is unknown. Base qualities were left out, and no much larger clone turns up one base away.

Receptor amplification or capture employed the immunoSEQ multiplex PCR assay. For the multiplex PCR, a mixture combining 60 forward primers for TCR Vbeta segments and 13 reverse primers for TCR Jbeta segments was used. Amplification of the CDR3 region of rearranged TCR beta genes was performed with a multiplex PCR assay on genomic DNA. The amplified TCR beta libraries were sequenced on the Illumina HiSeq System as 87-base-pair reads. From the authors' description of their analysis: A later analysis tallied roughly 80 million unique TCR beta chains across the 640 or so repertoires, and 10 million to 11 million of those chains were shared by two or more donors. Raw reads were error-corrected and collapsed into unique sequences by a nearest-neighbor algorithm in which closely related sequences were merged to remove PCR and sequencing errors. CDR3 sequences were aligned to IMGT reference sequences to assign V, D and J gene segments. For a sequence to be retained, a match of at least six nucleotides was required to both a V gene segment and a J gene segment. A rearrangement counted as productive if the CDR3 had no stop codons and remained in frame with V and J, and every other rearrangement counted as non-productive. CDR3 was defined by IMGT convention, running from the second conserved V-encoded cysteine to the conserved J-encoded phenylalanine. The earlier analysis of some 580 of the donors excluded any sequence lacking an unambiguous match to a single V gene segment. An earlier analysis of almost 600 of the donors classified V segments as functional when productive rearrangements were above 56.7% and as segregating when the standard deviation between donors was above 5%. A statistical classification framework was developed to diagnose cytomegalovirus status using the catalog of TCR beta chain sequences. V and J gene assignment, in a later analysis, came from comparing TCR nucleotide sequences with IMGT/GENE-DB human TR gene sequences. The TCRdist pipeline was used in a later analysis to assign CDR3 sequences and most-parsimonious VDJ recombination scenarios. In a later analysis, each TCR beta chain was defined by its CDR3 amino acid sequence together with its V-gene family, and reads without a unique V-gene family were excluded. A later analysis removed over 500 highly shared, low-generation-probability nucleotide sequences to deal with suspected cross-contamination and a sequencing artifact. In a later analysis, a clonal expansion index for each public chain was calculated from normalized within-repertoire ranks of inferred template counts. In a later analysis, generation probabilities were computed using a VDJ recombination model fitted to out-of-frame rearrangements, and the results were checked against IGoR. In a later analysis, TCR-TCR, TCR-HLA and TCR-CMV co-occurrence was scored with hypergeometric tests, and a repertoire-size bias correction was applied to TCR pairs. To estimate false discovery rates, a later analysis permuted the HLA or CMV assignments 20 times. In a later analysis, co-occurring TCRs were grouped with DBSCAN, and TCRdist sequence similarity was added when clustering was performed within HLA-allele-positive subsets. For co-occurrence clustering, repertoires with fewer than 30,000 or more than 120,000 public chains were excluded, along with a handful of repertoires with anomalous nucleotide sharing. The source is immuneACCESS, and TCRdb retained only in-frame sequences with V and J called. Part of the clones is not carried over; for the studies checked, unresolved V genes explain less than half of this, and the remainder is unexplained. The V and J calls and clone size come from that table; D and trimming were worked out from the DNA. Here the sample has about 62,000 clones; roughly 86% occur a single time. Approximately 1.4% of the sample lies in the top ten.

Sequences were obtained from PBMCs. This TCR came from a man aged 18 to 35 in good health and CMV-seronegative.

The CDR3: CASERQTGGNEKLFF. The nucleotide sequence is given as TGTGCCAGCGAACGCCAAACGGGTGGTAATGAAAAACTGTTTTTT. The V gene is TRBV6-6 and the J gene is TRBJ1-4; confidence is insufficient to name the D gene. Inclusive of the bounding cysteine and phenylalanine, the CDR3 is 15 residues long. CDR3 DNA only is kept here, 45 bases in frame from base 1. V is reduced by 8 bases and J by 4 bases, leaving a spacing of 17 bases between them. In the germline V gene (reference sequence), CDR1 corresponds to MNHNY and CDR2 to SVGAGI.